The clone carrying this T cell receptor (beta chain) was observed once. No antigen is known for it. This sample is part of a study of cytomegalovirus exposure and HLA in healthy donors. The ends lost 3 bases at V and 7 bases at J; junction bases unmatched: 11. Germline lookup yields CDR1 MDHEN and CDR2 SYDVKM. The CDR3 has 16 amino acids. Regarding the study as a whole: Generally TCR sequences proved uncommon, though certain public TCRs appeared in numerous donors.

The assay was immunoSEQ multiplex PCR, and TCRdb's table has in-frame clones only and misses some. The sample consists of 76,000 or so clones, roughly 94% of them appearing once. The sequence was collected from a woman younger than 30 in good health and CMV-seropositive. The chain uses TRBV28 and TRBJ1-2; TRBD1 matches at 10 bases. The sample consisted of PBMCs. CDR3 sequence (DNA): TGTGCCAGCAGTTTGACATCCGGGACAGGGGAGTCTGGCTACACCTTC. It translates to CASSLTSGTGESGYTF.